Listed below are T cell receptor beta chains from one sample, sequenced in a study of CD8 T cells in ankylosing spondylitis. TCRdb independently ran MiXCR on the 5' RACE reads; one entry per CDR3 protein. The table shows almost 400,000 distinct CDR3 sequences, with more than 20% occurring only once. The specimen was blood, either unsorted or a sorted T cell fraction (not recorded which). All receptors derive from a male donor with ankylosing spondylitis. Both conserved end residues are trimmed from each CDR3. D genes are given only for firm matches.

J,V,D,CDR3
TRBJ2-1,TRBV6-2/TRBV6-3,TRBD2,ASSYSWRERPSYNEQF
TRBJ2-1,TRBV4-2,NA,ASSQERNNHEQF
TRBJ2-3,TRBV24-1,TRBD2,ATSDSTSAGTDTQY
TRBJ1-1,TRBV18,NA,ASSPPLGNTEAF
TRBJ1-2,TRBV20-1,NA,SGSPAGSLYGYT
TRBJ2-7,TRBV6-2/TRBV6-3,NA,ASSYGTPTYEQY
TRBJ2-1,TRBV2,TRBD2,ASSVSRNRGDEQF
TRBJ2-1,TRBV7-7,NA,ASSLQPLASQGGNEQF
TRBJ2-3,TRBV5-1,TRBD2,ASSLRSGSNTDTQY
TRBJ2-2,TRBV20-1,TRBD2,SAKGLAPRLGGELF
TRBJ2-2,TRBV5-1,TRBD1,ASSFTQGAAGELF
TRBJ1-1,TRBV11-2,TRBD1,ASSLISTGGEGKAF
TRBJ1-1,TRBV7-2,NA,ASRVPSDRQAF
TRBJ1-2,TRBV5-6,NA,ASLDGLYGYT
TRBJ2-1,TRBV9,NA,ASSVGQDNYNEQF
TRBJ2-7,TRBV28,NA,ASSLTWGHYEQY
TRBJ2-1,TRBV20-1,NA,SASNGESYNEQF
TRBJ2-2,TRBV20-1,NA,SARVVGGAGELF
TRBJ2-7,TRBV30,NA,AWSNGLGYEQY
TRBJ2-3,TRBV11-2,TRBD2,ASSLESLAGVMDTQY
TRBJ1-5,TRBV12-3/TRBV12-4,TRBD1,ASSGSLRDRITTGNQPQH
TRBJ2-6,TRBV7-8,NA,ASSLSASSGANVLT
TRBJ1-1,TRBV30,NA,AWSKLTNTEAF
TRBJ2-1,TRBV12-3/TRBV12-4,TRBD1,ASSLPEGGKLNEQF
TRBJ2-6,TRBV29-1,NA,SVLFSGANVLT
TRBJ1-4,TRBV4-3,TRBD1,ASSQGTGGTNEKLF
TRBJ2-5,TRBV12-3/TRBV12-4,NA,ASQPGLQQETQY
TRBJ2-3,TRBV29-1,TRBD2,SVERLAGNTDTQY
TRBJ2-1,TRBV5-6,NA,ASSPPAWDYNEQF
TRBJ2-1,TRBV12-3/TRBV12-4,TRBD2,ASSPLAGGGYNEQF
TRBJ2-7,TRBV19,NA,ASSIDGDFDEQY
TRBJ2-3,TRBV7-3,NA,ASSSVGTGYSTDTQY
TRBJ2-2,TRBV10-3,NA,AITDSTGELF
TRBJ2-7,TRBV19,TRBD1,ASSTSGQVTEQY
TRBJ2-2,TRBV12-3/TRBV12-4,NA,ASRGGGTGELF
TRBJ1-2,TRBV6-1,TRBD1,ASLDRGAVGYT
TRBJ1-1,TRBV29-1,TRBD1,SVEKTGGGEAF
TRBJ1-4,TRBV30,NA,AWSVKGGPTNEKLF
TRBJ2-7,TRBV10-1,TRBD2,ASSGSTSGRLYEQY
TRBJ2-1,TRBV2,NA,ASSWLMGALEQF
TRBJ2-1,TRBV24-1,NA,ATSSKRGVSYNEQF
TRBJ2-3,TRBV20-1,NA,SQSVTSTDTQY
TRBJ2-3,TRBV18,NA,ASSPLLDGTDTQY
TRBJ1-5,TRBV10-3,TRBD1,AISGDRGSDQPQH
TRBJ2-1,TRBV29-1,TRBD2,SVRVLREPFYNEQF
TRBJ2-3,TRBV4-2,NA,ASSQRRAGDTSTDTQY
TRBJ2-1,TRBV15,NA,ATSRDKAQGREQF
TRBJ2-3,TRBV11-2,TRBD2,ASSLTGTSGRASTDTQY
TRBJ1-1,TRBV28,TRBD1,ASSLLGQGLNTEAF
TRBJ1-1,TRBV5-1,NA,ASSLVAGSVEAF
TRBJ2-3,TRBV11-3,NA,ASSLRRQGAQY
TRBJ2-1,TRBV12-3/TRBV12-4,NA,ASSKRSSYNEQF
TRBJ2-7,TRBV20-1,TRBD2,SAQNILAGGWAGEQY
TRBJ2-3,TRBV12-3/TRBV12-4,NA,ASSLVSPSDTQY
TRBJ2-3,TRBV3-1,TRBD2,ASSTLAGATDTQY
TRBJ2-7,TRBV7-9,TRBD1,ASSAGQENYEQY
TRBJ1-2,TRBV6-5,TRBD1,ASSYGTGGGYGYT
TRBJ1-2,TRBV7-8,TRBD1,ASSLRTGDTNYGYT
TRBJ2-7,TRBV18,NA,ASSPQLGQAPEQY